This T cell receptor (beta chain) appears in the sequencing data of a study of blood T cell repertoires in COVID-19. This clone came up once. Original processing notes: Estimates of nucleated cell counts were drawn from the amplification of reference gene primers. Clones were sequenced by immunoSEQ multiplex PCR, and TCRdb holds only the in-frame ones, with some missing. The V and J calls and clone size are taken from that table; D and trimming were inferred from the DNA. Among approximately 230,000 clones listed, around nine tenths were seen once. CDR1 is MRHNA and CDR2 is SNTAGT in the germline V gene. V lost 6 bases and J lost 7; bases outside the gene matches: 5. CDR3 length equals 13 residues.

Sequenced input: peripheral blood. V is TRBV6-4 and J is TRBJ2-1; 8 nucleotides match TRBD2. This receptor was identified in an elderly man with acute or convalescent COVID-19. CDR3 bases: TGTGCCAGCAGCGCCCGGGGGGGGAATGAGCAGTTCTTC. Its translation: CASSARGGNEQFF.